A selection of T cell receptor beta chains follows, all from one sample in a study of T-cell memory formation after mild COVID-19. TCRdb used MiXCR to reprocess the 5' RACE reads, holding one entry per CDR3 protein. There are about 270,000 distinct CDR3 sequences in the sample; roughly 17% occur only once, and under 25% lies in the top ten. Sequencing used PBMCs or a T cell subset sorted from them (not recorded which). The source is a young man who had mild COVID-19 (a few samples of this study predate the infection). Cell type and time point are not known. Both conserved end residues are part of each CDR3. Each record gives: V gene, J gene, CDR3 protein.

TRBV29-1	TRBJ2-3	CSVALRAGGPDTQYF
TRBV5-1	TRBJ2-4	CASSLALGNIQYF
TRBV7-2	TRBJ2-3	CASQLIFVDTQYF
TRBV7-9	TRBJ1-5	CASSATGPINQPQHF
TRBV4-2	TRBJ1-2	CASSQASEFYGYTF
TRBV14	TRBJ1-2	CASSHTLGGSSYGYTF
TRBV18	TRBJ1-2	CASSPDRENGYTF
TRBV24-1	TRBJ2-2	CATSGFGGTDTGELFF
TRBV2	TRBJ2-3	CASRAQGSGVRHTQYF
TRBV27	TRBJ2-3	CASRGTDTQYF
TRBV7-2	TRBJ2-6	CASSFSGNPGANVLTF
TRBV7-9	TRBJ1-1	CASGPTGATEAFF
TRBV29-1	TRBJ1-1	CSVGGRDTEAFF
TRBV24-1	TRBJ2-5	CATSDQGVETQYF
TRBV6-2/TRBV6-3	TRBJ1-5	CASSSGAAGTHF
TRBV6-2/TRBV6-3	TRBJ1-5	CASRLRRGQPQHF
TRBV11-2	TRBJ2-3	CASSPQGGTQYF
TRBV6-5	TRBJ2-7	CASTKVGGYEQYF
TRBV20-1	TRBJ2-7	CSASMGGTYEQYF
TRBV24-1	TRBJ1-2	CATSDPRQGNYGYTF
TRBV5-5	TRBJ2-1	CASSLEGLEQFF
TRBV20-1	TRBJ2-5	CSARDVWGQETQYF
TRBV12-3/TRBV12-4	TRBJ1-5	CASSSRVQPQHF
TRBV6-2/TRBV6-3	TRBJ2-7	CASSHRGGLHEQYF
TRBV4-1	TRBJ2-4	CASSQDRGGGNIQYF
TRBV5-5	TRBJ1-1	CASSLGPRMANTEAFF
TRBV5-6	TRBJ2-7	CASSPGQSPSEQYF
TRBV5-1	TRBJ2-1	CASSLVGTSGYNEQFF
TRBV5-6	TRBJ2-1	CASSLGGQGSYNEQFF
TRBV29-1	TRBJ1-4	CSVQGARGEKLFF
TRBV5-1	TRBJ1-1	CASLHEGATEAFF
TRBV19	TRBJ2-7	CASSRQGITYEQYF
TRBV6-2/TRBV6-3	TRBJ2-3	CASSYGDRDTDTQYF
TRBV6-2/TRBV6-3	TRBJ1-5	CASSSPLNRAEQPQHF
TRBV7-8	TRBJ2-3	CASSLGGTGASTDTQYF
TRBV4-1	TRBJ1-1	CASSQAPADRDRAVGEAFF
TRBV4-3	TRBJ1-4	CASRPGQGKGGEKLFF
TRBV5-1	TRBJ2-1	CASSPSAGGYNEQFF
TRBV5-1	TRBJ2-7	CASSLYRLAGAGEQYF
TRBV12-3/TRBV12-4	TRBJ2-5	CASSFAASGTQYF
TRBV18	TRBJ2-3	CASSPSGRGADTQYF
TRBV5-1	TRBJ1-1	CASSSWTGGAAEAFF
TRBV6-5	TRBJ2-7	CASSYGGHYEQYF
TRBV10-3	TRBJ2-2	CAAGLAGVTGELFF
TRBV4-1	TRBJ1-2	CASSQDPGDFYGYTF
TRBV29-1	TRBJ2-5	CSATSTSGGETQYF
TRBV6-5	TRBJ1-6	CATIPGGGHNSPLHF
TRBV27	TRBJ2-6	CASSNGKGAGANVLTF
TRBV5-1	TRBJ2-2	CASSRDRMAGELFF
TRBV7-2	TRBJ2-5	CASSPRGQGTTQYF
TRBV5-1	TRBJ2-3	CASSFLAATEGTQYF
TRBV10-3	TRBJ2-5	CAISERAVQETQYF
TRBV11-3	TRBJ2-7	CASSGGTWDNEQYF
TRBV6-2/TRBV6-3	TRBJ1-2	CASSNGPVYGYTF